The 14 T cell receptor beta chains below were found in one sample sequenced in a study of CD4 T cells in relation to SARS-CoV-2 and coronaviruses. The protocol was immunoSEQ multiplex PCR, while the TCRdb copy is restricted to in-frame clones and leaves out a portion. Here the sample spans about 22,000 clones, roughly 72% being singletons. Unexposed donor CD4+ T cells date from about 2011-2019, before the COVID-19 pandemic. The cells were cultured for 10 days before CD4+ T cells were isolated. Their specific antigens are unknown. Specimen: CD4+ T cells from PBMCs, cultured in vitro. The receptors come from a human donor in good health.

The chain couples TRBV7-2 to TRBJ2-5, with 7 bases fitting TRBD1. The V segment lost 6 bases and the J segment 1 base; nucleotides outside the gene matches: 5. Germline V gene lookup returns CDR1 SGHTA and CDR2 FQGNSA. This CDR3 has 14 amino acids. The CDR3, as DNA: TGTGCCAGCAGATACAGGGGTTCCCAAGAGACCCAGTACTTC. Protein: CASRYRGSQETQYF.

The chain uses TRBV21-1 and TRBJ2-1; the table's D call, TRBD2, was not checked against the DNA. TRBV21-1 is annotated as a pseudogene. The CDR3 consists of 17 residues. This chain's CDR3 is CASSKARPAIFVNEQFF. The CDR3 DNA reads TGTGCCAGCAGCAAAGCGCGGCCAGCCATATTCGTCAATGAGCAGTTCTTC.

The chain carries TRBV9 and TRBJ2-5; 8 nucleotides agree with TRBD1. In germline, CDR1 is SGDLS, CDR2 YYNGEE. The CDR3 is 14 amino acids. With 3 bases clipped from V and 3 bases from J, the junction kept 4 bases outside the gene matches. The CDR3 is CASSAWTGKETQYF. The CDR3 bases are TGTGCCAGCAGCGCGTGGACAGGGAAAGAGACCCAGTACTTC.

The chain uses TRBV2 and TRBJ1-2, with a possible D match to TRBD1 (5 bases). The germline V gene has CDR1 SNHLY and CDR2 FYNNEI. The CDR3 consists of 14 residues. Trimming removed 2 bases at V and 8 bases at J, with 15 bases between. This CDR3 reads CASSEFQGSQGYTF. The CDR3 DNA reads as TGTGCCAGCAGTGAATTTCAGGGATCGCAAGGCTACACCTTC.

This clone was detected a few times. This same CDR3 is encoded by further DNA sequences in the sample. The chain carries TRBV18 and TRBJ1-6, with D uncertain. The CDR3 contains 14 residues. V gave up 3 bases and J gave up 0 bases, with 3 bases separating them. Per the germline V gene, CDR1 is KGHSH and CDR2 is LQKENI. The CDR3 DNA reads as TGTGCCAGCTCACCTAGCTCCTATAATTCACCCCTCCACTTT. This codes for CASSPSSYNSPLHF.

V is TRBV4-3 and J is TRBJ2-1, with D possibly TRBD1 on 6 matching bases. The germline V and J ends were trimmed by 2 bases and 5 bases, with 19 bases remaining between them. This CDR3 contains 17 residues. Germline V gene data show CDR1 as LGHNA and CDR2 as YSLEER. The CDR3: CASSQLLGPPGDNEQFF. DNA of the CDR3: TGCGCCAGCAGCCAACTTCTAGGGCCCCCAGGGGACAATGAGCAGTTCTTC.

This rearrangement joins TRBV19 to TRBJ1-6, with TRBD1 matching over 7 bases. Germline CDR1 LNHDA, CDR2 SQIVND (reference sequence). J was trimmed by 9 bases and V by 7 bases; bases with no gene match: 12. This CDR3 contains 15 residues. The CDR3 here is CASNTGTDEVSPLHF. The CDR3 coding sequence is TGTGCCAGTAATACCGGGACAGACGAGGTTTCACCCCTCCACTTT.

The rearrangement links TRBV19 to TRBJ1-5, with TRBD1 identical over 12 bases. This CDR3 is built from 16 residues. With V trimmed by 5 bases and J by 5 bases, 7 bases remained unmatched. CDR1 is LNHDA and CDR2 is SQIVND in the germline V gene (reference sequence). The CDR3 is CASSPPGTGGYQPQHF. CDR3 coding DNA: TGTGCCAGTAGTCCTCCCGGGACAGGGGGCTATCAGCCCCAGCATTTT. Drawing the rest from reference TRBV19 and TRBJ1-5, the complete variable domain is DGGITQSPKYLFRKEGQNVTLSCEQNLNHDAMYWYRQDPGQGLRLIYYSQIVNDFQKGDIAEGYSVSREKKESFPLTVTSAQKNPTAFYLCASSPPGTGGYQPQHFGDGTRLSIL.

The chain combines TRBV5-4 with TRBJ2-3; TRBD2 agrees at 7 bases. CDR3 length equals 15 residues. The junction had 4 bases not matched to a gene; V was cut back by 3 bases and J by 0 bases. Germline V gene lookup returns CDR1 SGHNT and CDR2 YYREEE (reference sequence). The CDR3: CASSSGLDSTDTQYF. The CDR3 nucleotides are TGTGCCAGCAGCTCCGGACTAGATAGCACAGATACGCAGTATTTT.

V and J are TRBV7-2 and TRBJ2-3; 8 positions agree with TRBD2. Germline assignment: CDR1 SGHTA and CDR2 FQGNSA. CDR3 length equals 14 residues. Trimming cost V 8 bases and J 0 bases; bases outside gene matches: 4. The CDR3 spells CASSAGGSTDTQYF. The DNA for the CDR3 is TGTGCCAGCTCCGCGGGGGGTAGCACAGATACGCAGTATTTT.

This chain links TRBV10-3 with TRBJ2-1, with TRBD2 matching over 7 bases. The CDR3 contains 14 residues. The junction had 4 bases not matched to a gene; V was cut back by 4 bases and J by 4 bases. The germline V gene encodes CDR1 ENHRY and CDR2 SYGVKD. The CDR3 DNA reads TGTGCCATCAGTGCGGGACTACAGTACAATGAGCAGTTCTTC. Translation gives CAISAGLQYNEQFF.

This clone was detected a few times. The gene calls are TRBV7-9 and TRBJ1-2, with D unclear. Trimming removed 4 bases at V and 11 bases at J, with 14 bases between. The CDR3 contains 12 residues. The germline CDR1 and CDR2 sequences are SEHNR and FQNEAQ (reference sequence). CDR3 DNA sequence: TGTGCCAGCAGCTCCTGGGCCACCCCTTACACCTTC. Its protein is CASSSWATPYTF.

The chain has TRBV3-1 (or the pseudogene TRBV3-2) and TRBJ1-1, with D hard to call. Per the germline V gene, CDR1 is LGHDT and CDR2 is YNNKEL (reference sequence). Trimming left V 1 base short and J 4 bases short, with 7 bases between. This CDR3 is 13 amino acids long. The CDR3: CASSQALGTEAFF. For the CDR3, the DNA is TGTGCCAGCAGCCAAGCGCTCGGCACTGAAGCTTTCTTT.

This clone showed up just once. The V and J genes are TRBV5-1 and TRBJ2-4; 8 bases align to TRBD2. The germline V gene encodes CDR1 SGHRS and CDR2 YFSETQ. With V trimmed by 0 bases and J by 3 bases, 2 bases remained unmatched. This CDR3 is 15 amino acids long. The CDR3 is CASSLDGRVKNIQYF. The CDR3 region has the DNA TGCGCCAGCAGCTTGGACGGGAGGGTCAAAAACATTCAGTACTTC.